These T cell receptor beta chains were read from a single sample in a study of cytomegalovirus exposure and HLA in healthy donors. Some clones are missing from TCRdb's copy, which holds only in-frame ones; the method was immunoSEQ multiplex PCR. Among 130,000 or so clones listed, 6.5% to 9.5% were seen once. The sequenced sample was PBMCs. These receptors were taken from a woman between 40 and 50 years old in good health and CMV-seropositive. Both conserved end residues are part of each CDR3. The order of the fields is J gene, clone size, V gene, D gene, CDR3 DNA, CDR3 protein. The D gene is left open where the match is weak. Clone size, where shown, is once, few, many, or a class for clones that have expanded.

>TRBJ1-2|-|TRBV19|-
TGTGCCAGTAGTCCCGCCGGGCAGGGCTATGGCTACACCTTC
CASSPAGQGYGYTF
>TRBJ2-7|few|TRBV2|-
TGTGCCAGCACCTCTCGGGCCCGGCGGGACTACGAGCAGTACTTC
CASTSRARRDYEQYF
>TRBJ2-3|few|TRBV5-1|-
TGCGCCAGCAGCTTTTCCGTGGAGGACCCAGATTCTAGCACAGATACGCAGTATTTT
CASSFSVEDPDSSTDTQYF
>TRBJ1-2|few|TRBV6-5|-
TGTGCCAGCAGTTACTCGAGGGCCTCTTCAATCTATGGCTACACCTTC
CASSYSRASSIYGYTF
>TRBJ1-2|-|TRBV4-2|-
TGTGCCAGCAGCCAAGTTCAGGGGAACTATGGCTACACCTTC
CASSQVQGNYGYTF
>TRBJ2-7|-|TRBV6-1|TRBD1
TGTGCCAGCAGTCCCCCGGGACAGTCCTACGAGCAGTACTTC
CASSPPGQSYEQYF
>TRBJ1-1|few|TRBV4-1|-
TGCGCCAGCAGCCGTGGGCCCATGAACACTGAAGCTTTCTTT
CASSRGPMNTEAFF
>TRBJ1-1|-|TRBV7-2|TRBD1
TGTGCCAGCAGCTTGCAGGGGGCGCGGAACACTGAAGCTTTCTTT
CASSLQGARNTEAFF
>TRBJ2-1|-|TRBV10-3|TRBD1
TGTGCCATCAGGGCCTCGGGACAGCAGTACAATGAGCAGTTCTTC
CAIRASGQQYNEQFF
>TRBJ1-2|-|TRBV5-1|-
TGCGCCAGCAGCTTCCCCGGACTTAATGAAGGCTACACCTTC
CASSFPGLNEGYTF
>TRBJ2-1|few|TRBV5-1|TRBD2
TGCGCCAGCAGCCACTATGGACTAGCGGGGGGGGCCGCAATAGGAAATGAGCAGTTCTTC
CASSHYGLAGGAAIGNEQFF
>TRBJ1-5|few|TRBV30|-
TGTGCCTGGAGTGTTTCAGTTTTGCATCAGCCCCAGCATTTT
CAWSVSVLHQPQHF
>TRBJ2-7|-|TRBV9|TRBD2
TGTGCCAGCAGCGTAGGGAGTGGGAGGGTCGACGAGCAGTACTTC
CASSVGSGRVDEQYF
>TRBJ1-1|few|TRBV27|-
TGTGCCAGCAGTTTAACCTGGGGGGTTGAAGCTTTCTTT
CASSLTWGVEAFF
>TRBJ2-3|-|TRBV5-6|TRBD2
TGTGCCAGCAGCTTACTAGCGGGGGGAACAGATACGCAGTATTTT
CASSLLAGGTDTQYF
>TRBJ1-1|few|TRBV10-2|TRBD1
TGCGCCAGCAGTGGACAGGGGAACACTGAAGCTTTCTTT
CASSGQGNTEAFF
>TRBJ1-1|-|TRBV6-5|TRBD1
TGTGCCAGCAAAATCGACAGGGGGGGCACTGAAGCTTTCTTT
CASKIDRGGTEAFF
>TRBJ1-5|few|TRBV10-3|-
TGTGCCATCAGTGAGGGAGGAGACATCAATCAGCCCCAGCATTTT
CAISEGGDINQPQHF
>TRBJ2-3|few|TRBV30|TRBD1
TGTGCCTGGAGGGGGACAGGGGCTCGCACAGATACGCAGTATTTT
CAWRGTGARTDTQYF
>TRBJ1-5|few|TRBV7-9|TRBD1
TGTGCCAGCAGCCATGGGGACAGGACGTTCCAGCCCCAGCATTTT
CASSHGDRTFQPQHF
>TRBJ1-3|few|TRBV7-6|-
TGTGCCAGCAGCTTCGGAGGCTCCCGTGGCCCTTTGCGGGGAAACACCATATATTTT
CASSFGGSRGPLRGNTIYF
>TRBJ1-4|-|TRBV6-6|TRBD1
TGTGCCAGCAACCCAGAGGTCGGGACAGATAATGAAAAACTGTTTTTT
CASNPEVGTDNEKLFF
>TRBJ2-7|-|TRBV19|TRBD1
TGTGCCAGTAGTATCCTGGACAGGGGACCCTACGAGCAGTACTTC
CASSILDRGPYEQYF
>TRBJ2-3|-|TRBV5-4|TRBD2
TGTGCCAGCAGGCAAAGTAGCCTAGCGGGGGGTGCCACAGATACGCAGTATTTT
CASRQSSLAGGATDTQYF
>TRBJ2-1|-|TRBV6-6|-
TGTGCCAGCAGTACCCTCATAACAACCTACAATGAGCAGTTCTTC
CASSTLITTYNEQFF
>TRBJ2-1|-|TRBV7-6|-
TGTGCCAGCAGCCCTATCGGGGGAGGTCGGGGGCAGTTCTTC
CASSPIGGGRGQFF
>TRBJ2-2|-|TRBV2|-
TGTGCCAGCAGCGGGGACACCGGGGAGCTGTTTTTT
CASSGDTGELFF
>TRBJ2-6|few|TRBV30|-
TGTGCCTGGAGCCTCTCTGGGGCCAACGTCCTGACTTTC
CAWSLSGANVLTF
>TRBJ1-5|few|TRBV7-9|-
TGTGCCAGCAGCCCGGGCGGGGGGGGGCAGCCCCAGCATTTT
CASSPGGGGQPQHF
>TRBJ1-2|few|TRBV5-1|-
TGCGCCAGCAGCCCCGAGGGAGGCAACTATGGCTACACCTTC
CASSPEGGNYGYTF
>TRBJ2-2|-|TRBV6-5|-
TGTGCCAGCAGTTACGAGACTAGGACGAACACCGGGGAGCTGTTTTTT
CASSYETRTNTGELFF
>TRBJ1-3|-|TRBV7-9|-
TGTGCCAGCAGCTTGGCAACTGGAAACACCATATATTTT
CASSLATGNTIYF
>TRBJ2-7|few|TRBV9|-
TGTGCCAGCAGCGTAGCTGTGGGGGGAACCTACGAGCAGTACTTC
CASSVAVGGTYEQYF
>TRBJ2-2|-|TRBV7-3|TRBD2
TGTGCCAGCAGCTTAAACGGGGGGGACACCGGGGAGCTGTTTTTT
CASSLNGGDTGELFF
>TRBJ1-1|few|TRBV13|-
TGTGCCAGCAGCTTGCGCTCTGAAGCTTTCTTT
CASSLRSEAFF
>TRBJ2-6|-|TRBV19|TRBD1
TGTGCCAGTAGTGGACAGGGGAGTGGGGCCAACGTCCTGACTTTC
CASSGQGSGANVLTF
>TRBJ2-7|-|TRBV7-8|-
TGTGCCAGCAGCTTAGTGGGGCTCTCCCCTTTTTACGAGCAGTACTTC
CASSLVGLSPFYEQYF
>TRBJ2-5|few|TRBV4-2|TRBD1
TGTGCCAGCAGCCAAGAGGACAGGCGAGATAGAGAGACCCAGTACTTC
CASSQEDRRDRETQYF
>TRBJ2-5|medium-sized|TRBV10-2|TRBD1
TGCGCCAGCAGATCCTGGACAGGGGCGGAAGAGACCCAGTACTTC
CASRSWTGAEETQYF
>TRBJ1-4|-|TRBV4-1|TRBD1
TGCGCCAGCAGCCGCCCGGGACAGTCTAATGAAAAACTGTTTTTT
CASSRPGQSNEKLFF
>TRBJ2-7|few|TRBV27|TRBD2
TGTGCCAGCAGCTCAGGACTAGCGGGGTACGAGCAGTACTTC
CASSSGLAGYEQYF
>TRBJ2-3|few|TRBV7-9|-
TGTGCCAGCAGCTTCGGGGTTAGCACAGATACGCAGTATTTT
CASSFGVSTDTQYF
>TRBJ2-7|-|TRBV5-4|TRBD2
TGTGCCAGCAGCCTCGGGGGGTGGGAGCAGTACTTC
CASSLGGWEQYF
>TRBJ1-2|few|TRBV15|-
TGTGCCACCACGCCGGGGGGAGGAGGCTACACCTTC
CATTPGGGGYTF
>TRBJ2-2|few|TRBV25-1|-
TGTGCCAGCAGTGGAGGGAACACCGGGGAGCTGTTTTTT
CASSGGNTGELFF
>TRBJ1-4|few|TRBV7-8|-
TGTGCCAGCAGCTTAAACGACAGAGGGACTTACGAAAAACTGTTTTTT
CASSLNDRGTYEKLFF
>TRBJ2-1|few|TRBV6-1|-
TGTGTCAGCAAGGGGGGGCTCTCCTACAATGAGCAGTTCTTC
CVSKGGLSYNEQFF
>TRBJ2-7|-|TRBV4-1|-
TGCGCCAGCAGCCAGCACAGCTTGGACGAGCAGTACTTC
CASSQHSLDEQYF